This record covers a single T cell receptor beta chain. No antigen is known for it. The data belong to a study of beta chain features in type 1 diabetes. Sorting produced populations that all topped 95% purity. Regarding the study as a whole: Patients with type 1 diabetes carried fewer insertions and had more deletions at their VDJ junctions. TCRB CDR3 length was moderately but significantly reduced in all four CD4+ subsets of Type 1 diabetes patients.

Expressed TCRB transcripts were sequenced because the entire RNA isolate underwent reverse transcription. Assay: immunoSEQ multiplex PCR; the TCRdb copy retains only in-frame clones and omits some. The sample includes approximately 730,000 clones, around 15% seen only once; the top ten take less than 0.025%. Germline CDR1 reads SGHRS; CDR2 reads YFSETQ. The CDR3 consists of 17 residues. Trimming removed 2 bases from V and 2 bases from J; junction bases left unmatched: 9. The gene calls are TRBV5-1 and TRBJ1-1; 10 bases map to TRBD1. The TCR was taken from a man between 18 and 29 years old with type 1 diabetes. The sample taken for sequencing was naive CD4+ T cells from blood. The CDR3 DNA reads TGCGCCAGCAGCTTCCCGACAGGGGGCTACCAAAACACTGAAGCTTTCTTT. Its protein product is CASSFPTGGYQNTEAFF. Variable domain in full (rest from reference TRBV5-1 and TRBJ1-1): KAGVTQTPRYLIKTRGQQVTLSCSPISGHRSVSWYQQTPGQGLQFLFEYFSETQRNKGNFPGRFSGRQFSNSRSEMNVSTLELGDSALYLCASSFPTGGYQNTEAFFGQGTRLTVV.